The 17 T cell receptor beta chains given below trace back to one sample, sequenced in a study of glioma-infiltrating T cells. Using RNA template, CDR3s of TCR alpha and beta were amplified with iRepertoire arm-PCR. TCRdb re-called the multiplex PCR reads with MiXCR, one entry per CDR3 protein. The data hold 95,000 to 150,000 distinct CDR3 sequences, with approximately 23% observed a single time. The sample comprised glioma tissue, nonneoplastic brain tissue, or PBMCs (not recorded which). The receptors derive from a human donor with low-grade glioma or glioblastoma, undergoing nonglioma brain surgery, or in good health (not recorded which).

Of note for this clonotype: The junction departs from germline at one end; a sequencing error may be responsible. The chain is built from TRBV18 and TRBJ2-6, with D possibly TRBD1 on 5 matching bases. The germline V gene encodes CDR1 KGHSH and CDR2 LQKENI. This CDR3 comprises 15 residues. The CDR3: CASSPDSSGDNVLTF. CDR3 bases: TGTGCCAGCTCACCAGACAGCTCTGGGGACAACGTCCTGACTTTC. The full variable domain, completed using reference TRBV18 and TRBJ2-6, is NAGVMQNPRHLVRRRGQEARLRCSPMKGHSHVYWYRQLPEEGLKFMVYLQKENIIDESGMPKERFSAEFPKEGPSILRIQQVVRGDSAAYFCASSPDSSGDNVLTFGAGSRLTVL.

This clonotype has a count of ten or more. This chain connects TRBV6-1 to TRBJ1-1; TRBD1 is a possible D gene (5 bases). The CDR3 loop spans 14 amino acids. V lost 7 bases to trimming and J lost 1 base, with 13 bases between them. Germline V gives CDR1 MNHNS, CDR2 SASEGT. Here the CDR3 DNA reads TGTGCCAGCACCCCGGGACTCACGAACACTGAAGCTTTCTTT. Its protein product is CASTPGLTNTEAFF.

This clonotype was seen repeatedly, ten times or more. As DNA, the CDR3 is TGTGCCAGCACCACCCTCCGAGGGATGAACACTGAAGCTTTCTTT. Its translation is CASTTLRGMNTEAFF. The rearrangement joins TRBV14 to TRBJ1-1; D is undetermined. Looked up from germline, CDR1 is SGHDN and CDR2 is FVKESK. V lost 7 bases, J lost 0 bases, and 15 bases lay in between. The CDR3 length is 15 residues.

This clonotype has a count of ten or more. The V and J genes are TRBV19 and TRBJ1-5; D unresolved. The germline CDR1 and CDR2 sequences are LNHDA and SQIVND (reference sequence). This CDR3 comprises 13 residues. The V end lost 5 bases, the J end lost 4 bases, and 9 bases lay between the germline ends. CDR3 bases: TGTGCCAGTAGTGCGTCGGATAATCAGCCCCAGCATTTT. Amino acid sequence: CASSASDNQPQHF. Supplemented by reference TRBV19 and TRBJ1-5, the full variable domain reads DGGITQSPKYLFRKEGQNVTLSCEQNLNHDAMYWYRQDPGQGLRLIYYSQIVNDFQKGDIAEGYSVSREKKESFPLTVTSAQKNPTAFYLCASSASDNQPQHFGDGTRLSIL.

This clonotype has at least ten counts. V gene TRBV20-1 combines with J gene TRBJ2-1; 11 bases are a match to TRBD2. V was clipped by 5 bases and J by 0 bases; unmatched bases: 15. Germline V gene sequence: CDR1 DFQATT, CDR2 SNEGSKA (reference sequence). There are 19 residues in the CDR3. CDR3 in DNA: TGCAGTGCTGTAGACCAACTAGCGGGAGCCATCAGCTCCTACAATGAGCAGTTCTTC. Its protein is CSAVDQLAGAISSYNEQFF.

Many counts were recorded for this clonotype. CDR3 DNA: TGTGCCAGCAGTTTGATATCTGGGGCCAACGTCCTGACTTTC. Its protein product is CASSLISGANVLTF. The gene calls are TRBV28 and TRBJ2-6; no clear D. V lost 3 bases and J lost 1, with 4 bases in between. The CDR3 runs to 14 residues. Looked up from germline, CDR1 is MDHEN and CDR2 is SYDVKM.

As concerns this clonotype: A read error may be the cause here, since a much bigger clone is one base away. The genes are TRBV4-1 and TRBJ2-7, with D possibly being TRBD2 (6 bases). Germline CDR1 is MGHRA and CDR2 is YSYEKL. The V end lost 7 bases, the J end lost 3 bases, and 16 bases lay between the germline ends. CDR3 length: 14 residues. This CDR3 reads CASIYRLGNYEQYF. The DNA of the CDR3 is TGCGCCAGCATCTACCGACTAGGAAACTACGAGCAGTACTTC.

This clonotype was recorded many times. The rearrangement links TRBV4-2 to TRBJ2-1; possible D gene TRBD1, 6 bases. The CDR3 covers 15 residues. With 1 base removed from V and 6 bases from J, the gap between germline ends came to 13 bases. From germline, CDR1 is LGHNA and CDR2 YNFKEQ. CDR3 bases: TGTGCCAGCAGCCAAGTCTACAGGGAAGTCAATGAGCAGTTCTTC. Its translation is CASSQVYREVNEQFF.

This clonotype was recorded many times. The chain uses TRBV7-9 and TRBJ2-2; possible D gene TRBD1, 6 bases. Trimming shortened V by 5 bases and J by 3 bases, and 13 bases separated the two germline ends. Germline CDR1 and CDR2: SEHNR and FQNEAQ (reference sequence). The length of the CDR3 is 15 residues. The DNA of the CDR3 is TGTGCCAGCAGCGCATGGGACAAAGACACCGGGGAGCTGTTTTTT. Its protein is CASSAWDKDTGELFF. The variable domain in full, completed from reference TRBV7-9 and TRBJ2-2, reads DTGVSQNPRHKITKRGQNVTFRCDPISEHNRLYWYRQTLGQGPEFLTYFQNEAQLEKSRLLSDRFSAERPKGSFSTLEIQRTEQGDSAMYLCASSAWDKDTGELFFGEGSRLTVL.

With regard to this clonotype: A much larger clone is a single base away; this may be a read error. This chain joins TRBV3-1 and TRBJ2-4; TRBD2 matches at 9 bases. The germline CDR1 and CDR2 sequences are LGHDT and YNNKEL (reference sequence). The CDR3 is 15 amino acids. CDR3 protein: CASGQGRTSVGNQYF. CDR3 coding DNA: TGTGCCAGCGGCCAAGGAAGGACTAGCGTAGGTAACCAGTACTTC.

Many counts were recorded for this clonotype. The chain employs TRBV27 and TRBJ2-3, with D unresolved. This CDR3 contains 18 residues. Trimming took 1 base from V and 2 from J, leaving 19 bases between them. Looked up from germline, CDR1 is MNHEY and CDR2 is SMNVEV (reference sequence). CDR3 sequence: CASSLFAVDGTVTDTQYF. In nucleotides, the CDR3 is TGTGCCAGCAGTTTATTCGCCGTGGATGGTACTGTCACAGATACGCAGTATTTT.

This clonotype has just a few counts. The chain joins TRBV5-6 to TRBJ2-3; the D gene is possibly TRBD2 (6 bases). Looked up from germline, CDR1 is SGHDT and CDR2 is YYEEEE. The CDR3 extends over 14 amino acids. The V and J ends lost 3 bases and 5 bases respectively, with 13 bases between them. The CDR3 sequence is CASSSLASGDTQYF. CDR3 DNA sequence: TGTGCCAGCAGCTCACTAGCTTCCGGAGATACGCAGTATTTT. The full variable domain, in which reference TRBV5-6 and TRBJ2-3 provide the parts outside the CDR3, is DAGVTQSPTHLIKTRGQQVTLRCSPKSGHDTVSWYQQALGQGPQFIFQYYEEEERQRGNFPDRFSGHQFPNYSSELNVNALLLGDSALYLCASSSLASGDTQYFGPGTRLTVL.

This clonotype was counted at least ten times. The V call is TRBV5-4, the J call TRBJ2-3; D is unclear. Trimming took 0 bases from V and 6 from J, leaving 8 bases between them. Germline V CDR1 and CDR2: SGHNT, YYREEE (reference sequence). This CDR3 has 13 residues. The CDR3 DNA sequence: TGTGCCAGCAGCTTGGCTGCGGAGGATACGCAGTATTTT. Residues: CASSLAAEDTQYF.

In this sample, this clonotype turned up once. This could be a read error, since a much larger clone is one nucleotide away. The CDR3 spells CASSLDRGSVYNEQYF. CDR3 nucleotide sequence: TGTGCCAGCAGCTTAGACAGGGGTAGCGTCTACAATGAGCAGTACTTC. This chain links TRBV11-1 with TRBJ2-7; 7 nucleotides line up with TRBD1. CDR1 SGHAT and CDR2 FQDESV come from the germline V gene (reference sequence). The CDR3 totals 16 residues. After removal of 1 base from V and 7 bases from J, the junction contained 13 bases not matched to a gene.

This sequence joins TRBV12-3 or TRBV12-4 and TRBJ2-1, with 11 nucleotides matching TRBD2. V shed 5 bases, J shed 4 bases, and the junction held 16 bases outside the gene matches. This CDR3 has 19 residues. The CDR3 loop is CASSLRPLAGVPEYNEQFF. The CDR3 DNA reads TGTGCCAGCAGTCTCCGCCCACTAGCGGGGGTCCCTGAGTACAATGAGCAGTTCTTC.

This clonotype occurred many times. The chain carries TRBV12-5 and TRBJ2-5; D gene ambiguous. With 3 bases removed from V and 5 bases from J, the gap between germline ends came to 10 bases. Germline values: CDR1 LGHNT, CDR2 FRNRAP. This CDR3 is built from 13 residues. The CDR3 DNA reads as TGTGCTAGTGGTTTTGACCCCGGGGAGACCCAGTACTTC. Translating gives CASGFDPGETQYF.

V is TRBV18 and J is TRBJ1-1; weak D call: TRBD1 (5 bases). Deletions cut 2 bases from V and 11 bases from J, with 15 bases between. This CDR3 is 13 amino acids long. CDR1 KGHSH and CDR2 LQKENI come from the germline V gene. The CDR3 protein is CASSPNQKGHAFF. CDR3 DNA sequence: TGTGCCAGCTCACCAAACCAAAAGGGGCACGCTTTCTTT.